The sequence of this T cell receptor beta chain was determined in a study of a mutant IDH1 vaccine in newly diagnosed glioma. As for the study in general: Vaccines began 4-6 weeks after radiotherapy alone, or with temozolomide cycles. Of treated patients, about 60% were men and about 38% women, averaging about 40 years.

This CDR3 region has 15 residues. Germline V gene data show CDR1 as SGDLS and CDR2 as YYNGEE. The germline V and J ends were trimmed by 0 bases and 0 bases, with 9 bases remaining between them. Method: immunoSEQ multiplex PCR; TCRdb's copy keeps in-frame clones and lacks some. The sample records around 55,000 clones, roughly 80% being singletons. This sample's time point: week 23, last vaccination. Each dose of the vaccine consisted of 300 ug of mutant IDH1 20-mer peptide, with topical imiquimod. Astrocytomas found in donors were new, WHO grade 3 or 4, IDH1-mutant and ATRX-lost. In regard to this clone: Its matching antigen is unknown.

This chain uses TRBV9 with TRBJ2-5; D call uncertain. The starting material was PBMCs, obtained from a glioma patient whose treatment included an IDH1 peptide vaccine. The TCR originated in a man in his forties or fifties with glioma. The CDR3 nucleotides read TGTGCCAGCAGCGTAGGGATAGAGTACCAAGAGACCCAGTACTTC. The encoded protein is CASSVGIEYQETQYF.